In this sample, the clone carrying this TCR beta chain turned up many times. Its cognate antigen is unknown. The time point: persistent/refractory GD, antithyroid drugs over 5 years with positive TRAb. PBMCs provided the RNA from which the TCR library was made. All patients originated from an endocrinology department located in Xi'an, China. The authors drew roughly 8.1 milliliters of peripheral blood into EDTA tubes. J was trimmed by 0 bases and V by 0 bases; bases with no gene match: 7. The CDR3 is made up of 19 amino acids. The germline V gene encodes CDR1 SGHVS and CDR2 FQNEAQ. This sample was taken from a study of regulatory T cells in long-lasting Graves disease. Findings of the study overall: Under persistent disease, TRBV28, TRBJ1-2 and TRBJ2-5 were used preferentially. Accuracy might have suffered from few samples.

Library construction for TCR beta used iRepertoire HTBI primers and Arm-PCR of CDR3 regions. TCRdb independently ran MiXCR on the multiplex PCR reads; one entry per CDR3 protein. The sample carries 400,000 to 600,000 distinct CDR3 sequences, 20% to 25% recorded once. This specimen was peripheral blood mononuclear cells (PBMCs), taken when the disease was refractory, from a patient treated with antithyroid drugs. The TCR comes from a female donor with Graves disease. The genes are TRBV7-8 and TRBJ2-5; 13 bases are shared with TRBD2. Written as DNA, the CDR3 is TGTGCCAGCAGCTTAGCCCGACTAGCGGGAGGACGTTACCAAGAGACCCAGTACTTC. Residues: CASSLARLAGGRYQETQYF.